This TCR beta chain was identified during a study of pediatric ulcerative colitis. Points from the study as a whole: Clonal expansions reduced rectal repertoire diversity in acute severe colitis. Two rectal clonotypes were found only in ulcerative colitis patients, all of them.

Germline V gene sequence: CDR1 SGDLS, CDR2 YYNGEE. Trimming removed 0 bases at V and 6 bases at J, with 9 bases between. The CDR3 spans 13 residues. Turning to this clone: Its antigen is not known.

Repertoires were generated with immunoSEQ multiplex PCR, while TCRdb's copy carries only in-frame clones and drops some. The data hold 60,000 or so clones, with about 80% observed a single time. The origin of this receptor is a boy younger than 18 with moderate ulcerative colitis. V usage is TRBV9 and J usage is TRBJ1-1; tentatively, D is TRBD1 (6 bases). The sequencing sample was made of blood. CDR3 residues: CASSVAQGSEAFF. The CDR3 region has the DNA TGTGCCAGCAGCGTAGCACAGGGCTCTGAAGCTTTCTTT.